The clone carrying this T cell receptor beta chain was seen more than once but under ten times. A second PCR of roughly 7 to 11 cycles used a sample-barcoded 5' primer and a J-beta primer mix. TCRdb re-called the 5' RACE reads with MiXCR, one entry per CDR3 protein. This sample carries over a million distinct CDR3 sequences, around 25% of them seen once, and the ten largest clones take around 0.75%. The data are from a study of blood T cells in healthy people across ages. This CDR3 is 13 amino acids long. Germline CDR1 and CDR2: SQVTM and ANQGSEA. V dropped 6 bases and J dropped 5 bases, with 16 bases sitting between them. This sample was also put to use in a study of T cells of mothers and their children. That work contributes: Once extracted, all RNA went into cDNA synthesis at 1.5 ug per 15 ul.

Sequencing was carried out using blood. This sequence was found in a girl aged 2 to 10 in good health. This rearrangement joins TRBV29-1 to TRBJ2-5; perhaps D is TRBD1 or TRBD2 (6 bases each). The DNA of the CDR3 is TGCAGCGTCGCCCCGACAGGAGGGGAGACCCAGTACTTC. Translating it yields CSVAPTGGETQYF.